This T cell receptor (beta chain) was captured by sequencing in a study of siplizumab effects on memory and regulatory T cells. The germline V gene encodes CDR1 LNHDA and CDR2 SQIVND (reference sequence). Trimming shortened V by 2 bases and J by 4 bases, and 14 bases separated the two germline ends. The CDR3 is made up of 15 amino acids. Clones were sequenced by immunoSEQ multiplex PCR, and TCRdb holds only the in-frame ones, with some missing. The profile shows some 99,000 clones, about 92% of them singletons. The TCR sequence derives from a human donor in good health. This chain connects TRBV19 to TRBJ1-2; D possibly corresponds to TRBD1 (5 bases). The sample consisted of Tregs sorted from blood. In DNA, the CDR3 is TGTGCCAGTAGTATATCGGGCGGGGCTGGCTATGGCTACACCTTC. This codes for CASSISGGAGYGYTF.